This T cell receptor beta chain was sequenced during a study of blood T cell repertoires in COVID-19. Overall study context: The cDNA or gDNA used as material had been derived from T cells, B-cell-depleted T cells, or PBMCs.

TCRdb keeps only in-frame clones here, not all; method: immunoSEQ multiplex PCR. This table holds almost 400,000 clones, around 87% found once. CDR1 is LGHDT and CDR2 is YNNKEL in the germline V gene (reference sequence). Trimming pared 4 bases from V and 1 base from J, leaving 11 bases between. The CDR3 totals 16 residues. This sequence was found in a woman aged 55-75 years with COVID-19, enrolled during active disease. Sequenced: peripheral blood. The J gene is TRBJ1-6, the V gene TRBV3-1 (or the pseudogene TRBV3-2); D is ambiguous. The CDR3 loop reads CASSPTPQSYNSPLHF. CDR3 bases: TGTGCCAGCAGCCCAACCCCACAGTCCTATAATTCACCCCTCCACTTT.